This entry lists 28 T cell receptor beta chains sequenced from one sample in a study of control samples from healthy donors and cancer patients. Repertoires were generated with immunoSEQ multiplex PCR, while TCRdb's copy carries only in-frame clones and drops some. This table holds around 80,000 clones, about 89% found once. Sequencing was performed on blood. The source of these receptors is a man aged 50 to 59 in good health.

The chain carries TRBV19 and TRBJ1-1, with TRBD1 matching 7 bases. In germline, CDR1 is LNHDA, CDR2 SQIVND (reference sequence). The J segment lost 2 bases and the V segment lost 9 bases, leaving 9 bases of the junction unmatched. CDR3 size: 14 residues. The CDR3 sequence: CASGQDYVNTEAFF. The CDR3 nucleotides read TGTGCCAGCGGACAGGATTACGTTAACACTGAAGCTTTCTTT.

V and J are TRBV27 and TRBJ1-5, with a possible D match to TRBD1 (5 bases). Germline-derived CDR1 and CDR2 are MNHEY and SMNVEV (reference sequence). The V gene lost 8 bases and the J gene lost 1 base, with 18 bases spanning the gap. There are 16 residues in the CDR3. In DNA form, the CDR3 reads TGTGCCAGCCGAGATCGTCTGGGGGGGAGCAATCAGCCCCAGCATTTT. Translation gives CASRDRLGGSNQPQHF.

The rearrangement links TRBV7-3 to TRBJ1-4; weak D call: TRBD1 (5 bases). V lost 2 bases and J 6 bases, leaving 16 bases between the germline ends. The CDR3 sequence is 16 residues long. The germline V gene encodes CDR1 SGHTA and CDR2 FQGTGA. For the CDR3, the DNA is TGTGCCAGCAGCTTATTTGTGGAAGGGGCGTATGAAAAACTGTTTTTT. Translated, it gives CASSLFVEGAYEKLFF. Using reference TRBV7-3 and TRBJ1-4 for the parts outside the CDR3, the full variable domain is GAGVSQTPSNKVTEKGKYVELRCDPISGHTALYWYRQSLGQGPEFLIYFQGTGAADDSGLPNDRFFAVRPEGSVSTLKIQRTERGDSAVYLCASSLFVEGAYEKLFFGSGTQLSVL.

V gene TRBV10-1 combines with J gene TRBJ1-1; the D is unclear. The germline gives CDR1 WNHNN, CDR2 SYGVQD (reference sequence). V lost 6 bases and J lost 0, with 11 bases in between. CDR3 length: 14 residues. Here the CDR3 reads CASRYVGMNTEAFF. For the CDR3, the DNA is TGCGCCAGCAGGTACGTGGGGATGAACACTGAAGCTTTCTTT.

The CDR3 region is CASTKQGYSNQPQHF. CDR3 nucleotides: TGTGCCAGTACCAAACAGGGATATAGCAATCAGCCCCAGCATTTT. V is TRBV19 and J is TRBJ1-5, with a possible D match to TRBD1 (6 bases). Trimming removed 7 bases from V and 0 bases from J, with 13 bases in between. Per the germline V gene, CDR1 is LNHDA and CDR2 is SQIVND (reference sequence). The CDR3 has 15 residues.

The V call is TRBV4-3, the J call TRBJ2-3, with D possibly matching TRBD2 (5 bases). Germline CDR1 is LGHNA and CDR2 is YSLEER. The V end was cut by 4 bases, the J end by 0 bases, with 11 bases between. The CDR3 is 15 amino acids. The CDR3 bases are TGCGCCAGCAGCCGGTGGCGGGCAAGCACAGATACGCAGTATTTT. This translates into CASSRWRASTDTQYF.

The CDR3, as DNA: TGTGCCAGCAGCCAAGATCTGACAGCTCACTATAATTCACCCCTCCACTTT. Translation: CASSQDLTAHYNSPLHF. The chain uses TRBV14 and TRBJ1-6; a possible D gene is TRBD1 (5 bases). V shed 0 bases and J shed 3 bases, with 12 bases lying between them. Germline V gene sequence: CDR1 SGHDN, CDR2 FVKESK. This CDR3 region has 17 residues.

For the CDR3, the DNA is TGTGCCAGCAGCTTAGGGGGTCCCGACTACGAGCAGTACTTC. It yields the protein CASSLGGPDYEQYF. The chain combines TRBV11-2 with TRBJ2-7; D call uncertain. The germline CDR1 and CDR2 sequences are SGHAT and FQNNGV. This CDR3 comprises 14 residues. Trimming pared 1 base from V and 3 bases from J, leaving 10 bases between.

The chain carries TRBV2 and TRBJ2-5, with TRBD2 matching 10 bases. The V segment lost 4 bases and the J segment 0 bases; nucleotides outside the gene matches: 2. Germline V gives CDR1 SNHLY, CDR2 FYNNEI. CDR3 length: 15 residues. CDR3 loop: CASSGTSGDQETQYF. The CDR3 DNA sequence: TGTGCCAGCAGTGGAACTAGCGGGGACCAAGAGACCCAGTACTTC.

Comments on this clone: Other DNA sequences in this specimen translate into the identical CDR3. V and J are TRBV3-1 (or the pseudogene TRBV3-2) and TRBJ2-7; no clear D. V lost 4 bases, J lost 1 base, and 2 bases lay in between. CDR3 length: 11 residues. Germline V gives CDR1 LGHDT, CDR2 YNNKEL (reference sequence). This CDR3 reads CASSLSYEQYF. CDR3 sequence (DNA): TGTGCCAGCAGCCTGTCCTACGAGCAGTACTTC.

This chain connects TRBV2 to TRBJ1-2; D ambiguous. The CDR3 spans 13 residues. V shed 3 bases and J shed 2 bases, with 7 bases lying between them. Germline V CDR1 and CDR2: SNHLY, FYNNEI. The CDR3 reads CASSELANYGYTF. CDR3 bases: TGTGCCAGCAGTGAGCTAGCGAACTATGGCTACACCTTC.

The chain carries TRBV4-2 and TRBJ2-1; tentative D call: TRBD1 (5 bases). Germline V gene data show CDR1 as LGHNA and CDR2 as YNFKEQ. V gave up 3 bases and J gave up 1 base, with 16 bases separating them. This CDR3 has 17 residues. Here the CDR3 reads CASSHPGQGMSYNEQFF. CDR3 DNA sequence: TGTGCCAGCAGCCACCCCGGGCAGGGTATGTCCTACAATGAGCAGTTCTTC.

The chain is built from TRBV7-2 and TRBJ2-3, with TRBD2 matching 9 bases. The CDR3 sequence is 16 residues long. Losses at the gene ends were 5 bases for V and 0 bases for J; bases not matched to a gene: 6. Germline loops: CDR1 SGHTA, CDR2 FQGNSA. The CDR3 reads CASSGGLAGSTDTQYF. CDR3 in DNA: TGTGCCAGCAGCGGGGGACTAGCTGGGAGCACAGATACGCAGTATTTT.

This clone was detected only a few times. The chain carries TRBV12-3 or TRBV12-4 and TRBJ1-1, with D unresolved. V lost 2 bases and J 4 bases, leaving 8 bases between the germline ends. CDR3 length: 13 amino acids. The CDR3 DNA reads TGTGCCAGCAGTTTAAGGCGGGGCACTGAAGCTTTCTTT. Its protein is CASSLRRGTEAFF.

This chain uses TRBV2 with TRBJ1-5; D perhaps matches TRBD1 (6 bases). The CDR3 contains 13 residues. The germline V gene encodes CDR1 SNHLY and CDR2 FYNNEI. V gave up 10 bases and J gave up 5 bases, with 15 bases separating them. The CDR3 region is CAIREGGDQPQHF. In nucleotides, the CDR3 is TGTGCCATAAGGGAGGGGGGCGATCAGCCCCAGCATTTT.

The CDR3 bases are TGCGCCAGCAGCCCGGGACAGGGGGCAGGAGGCTACACCTTC. It is translated as CASSPGQGAGGYTF. This chain connects TRBV5-1 to TRBJ1-2; TRBD1 matches at 12 bases. CDR3 length: 14 residues. Germline V gives CDR1 SGHRS, CDR2 YFSETQ. V was pared by 4 bases and J by 8 bases, with 6 bases of the junction left unmatched.

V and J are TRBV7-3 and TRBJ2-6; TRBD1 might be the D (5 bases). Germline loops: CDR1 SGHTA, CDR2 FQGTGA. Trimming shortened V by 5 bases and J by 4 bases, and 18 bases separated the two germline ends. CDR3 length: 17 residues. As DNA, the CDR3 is TGTGCCAGCAGCAGAAGGGGCGACAACCTCGGGGCCAACGTCCTGACTTTC. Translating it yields CASSRRGDNLGANVLTF.

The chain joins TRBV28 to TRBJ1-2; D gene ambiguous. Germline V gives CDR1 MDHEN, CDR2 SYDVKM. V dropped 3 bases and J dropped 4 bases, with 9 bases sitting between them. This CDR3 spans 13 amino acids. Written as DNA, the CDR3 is TGTGCCAGCAGTTTCGGCGGTCTCTATGGCTACACCTTC. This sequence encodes CASSFGGLYGYTF.

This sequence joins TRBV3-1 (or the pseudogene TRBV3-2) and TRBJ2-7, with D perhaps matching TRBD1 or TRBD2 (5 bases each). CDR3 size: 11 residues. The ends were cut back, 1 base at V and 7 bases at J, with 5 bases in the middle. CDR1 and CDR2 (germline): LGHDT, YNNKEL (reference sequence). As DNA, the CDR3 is TGTGCCAGCAGCCAAGGGGGGGAGCAGTACGTC. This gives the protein CASSQGGEQYV.

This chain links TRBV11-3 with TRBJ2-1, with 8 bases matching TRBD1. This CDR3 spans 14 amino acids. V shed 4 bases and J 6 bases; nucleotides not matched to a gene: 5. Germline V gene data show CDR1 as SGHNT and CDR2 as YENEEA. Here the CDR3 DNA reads TGTGCCAGCAGCTCGCAGGGGGCGACCAATGAGCAGTTCTTC. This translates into CASSSQGATNEQFF.

CDR3: CASSHLGAAGYGYTF. The CDR3 bases are TGTGCCAGCAGCCACCTAGGGGCAGCTGGTTATGGCTACACCTTC. The gene calls are TRBV3-1 (or the pseudogene TRBV3-2) and TRBJ1-2; D perhaps matches TRBD1 (5 bases). The CDR3 loop spans 15 amino acids. V lost 3 bases to trimming and J lost 5 bases, with 16 bases between them. Germline CDR1 is LGHDT and CDR2 is YNNKEL (reference sequence).

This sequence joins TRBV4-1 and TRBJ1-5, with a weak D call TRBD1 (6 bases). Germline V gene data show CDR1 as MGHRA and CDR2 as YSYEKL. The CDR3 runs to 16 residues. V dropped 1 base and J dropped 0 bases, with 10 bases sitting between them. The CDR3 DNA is TGCGCCAGCAGCCAAGGGGGGCCATATAGCAATCAGCCCCAGCATTTT. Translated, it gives CASSQGGPYSNQPQHF.

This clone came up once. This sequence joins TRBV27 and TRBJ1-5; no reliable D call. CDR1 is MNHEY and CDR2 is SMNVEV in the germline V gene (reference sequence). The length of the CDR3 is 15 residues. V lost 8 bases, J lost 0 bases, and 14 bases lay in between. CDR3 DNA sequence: TGTGCCAGCGGCCCCGAGGGCTATAGCAATCAGCCCCAGCATTTT. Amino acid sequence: CASGPEGYSNQPQHF.

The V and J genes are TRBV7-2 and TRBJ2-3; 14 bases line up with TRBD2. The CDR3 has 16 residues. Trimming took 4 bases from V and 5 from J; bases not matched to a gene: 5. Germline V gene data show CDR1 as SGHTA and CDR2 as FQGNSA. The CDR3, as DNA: TGTGCCAGCAGCTCGGGACTAGCGGGGGAAAAAGATACGCAGTATTTT. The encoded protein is CASSSGLAGEKDTQYF.

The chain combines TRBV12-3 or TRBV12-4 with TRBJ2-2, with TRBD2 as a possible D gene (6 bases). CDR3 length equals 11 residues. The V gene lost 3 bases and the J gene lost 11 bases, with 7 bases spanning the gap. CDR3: CASSFTSELFF. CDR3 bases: TGTGCCAGCAGTTTCACTAGCGAGCTGTTTTTT.

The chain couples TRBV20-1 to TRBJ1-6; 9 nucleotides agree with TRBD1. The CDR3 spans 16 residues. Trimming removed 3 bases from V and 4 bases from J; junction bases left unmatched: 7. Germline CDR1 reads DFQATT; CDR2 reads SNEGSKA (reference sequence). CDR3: CSASVGTGKYNSPLHF. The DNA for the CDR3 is TGCAGTGCTAGTGTCGGGACAGGGAAATATAATTCACCCCTCCACTTT.

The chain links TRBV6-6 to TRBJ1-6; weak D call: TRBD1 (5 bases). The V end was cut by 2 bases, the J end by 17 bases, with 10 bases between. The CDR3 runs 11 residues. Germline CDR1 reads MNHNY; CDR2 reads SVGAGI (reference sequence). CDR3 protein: CASSYGGEVHF. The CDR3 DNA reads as TGTGCCAGCAGTTACGGGGGGGAAGTCCACTTT.

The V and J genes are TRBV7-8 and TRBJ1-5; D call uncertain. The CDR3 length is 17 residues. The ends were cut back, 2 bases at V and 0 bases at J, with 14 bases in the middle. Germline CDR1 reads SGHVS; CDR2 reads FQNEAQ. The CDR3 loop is CASSLLVGPYSNQPQHF. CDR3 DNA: TGTGCCAGCAGCTTATTGGTGGGTCCATATAGCAATCAGCCCCAGCATTTT.